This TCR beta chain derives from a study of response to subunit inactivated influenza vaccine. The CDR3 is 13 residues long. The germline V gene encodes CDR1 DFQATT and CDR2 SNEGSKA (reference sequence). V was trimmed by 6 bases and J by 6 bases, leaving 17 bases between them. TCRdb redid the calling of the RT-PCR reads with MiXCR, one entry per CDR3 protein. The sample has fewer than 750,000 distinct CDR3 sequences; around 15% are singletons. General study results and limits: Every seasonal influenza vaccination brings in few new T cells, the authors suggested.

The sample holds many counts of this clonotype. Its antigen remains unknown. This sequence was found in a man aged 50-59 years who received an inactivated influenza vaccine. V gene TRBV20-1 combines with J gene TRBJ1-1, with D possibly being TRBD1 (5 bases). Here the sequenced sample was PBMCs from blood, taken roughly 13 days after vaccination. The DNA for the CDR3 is TGCAGTGCCAACCTGGGGGAAAACCCTGAAGCTTTCTTT. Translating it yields CSANLGENPEAFF.